What follows are 10 T cell receptor beta chains derived from one specimen sequenced in a study of cytomegalovirus exposure and HLA in healthy donors. Primers for the PCR totalled 60 Vbeta and 13 Jbeta. The protocol was immunoSEQ multiplex PCR, while the TCRdb copy is restricted to in-frame clones and leaves out a portion. The table has approximately 110,000 clones, 50% to 65% seen once. The sample consisted of PBMCs. The receptors derive from a man aged 25-40 years in good health and CMV-seropositive.

The rearrangement joins TRBV4-1 to TRBJ1-1; D not resolved. CDR3 size: 15 residues. Trimming cost V 1 base and J 1 base, with 10 bases left between them. The germline V gene has CDR1 MGHRA and CDR2 YSYEKL. The CDR3, as DNA: TGCGCCAGCAGCCAAGTTGACGGCGGGAACACTGAAGCTTTCTTT. Protein: CASSQVDGGNTEAFF.

The rearrangement uses TRBV4-1 and TRBJ2-1; TRBD2 agrees at 7 bases. J lost 9 bases, V lost 0 bases, and 8 bases had no gene match. Germline lookup yields CDR1 MGHRA and CDR2 YSYEKL. The CDR3 contains 15 residues. CDR3 protein: CASSQDRGSGGEQFF. The CDR3 coding sequence is TGCGCCAGCAGCCAAGATAGAGGGTCGGGGGGTGAGCAGTTCTTC.

V gene TRBV5-1 combines with J gene TRBJ2-1; no reliable D call. V was cut by 1 base and J by 9 bases, with 5 bases left in between. Germline CDR1 and CDR2: SGHRS and YFSETQ. The CDR3 spans 11 residues. This CDR3 reads CASSLSGEQFF. For the CDR3, the DNA is TGCGCCAGCAGCTTGTCAGGTGAGCAGTTCTTC. Based on the CDR3 plus reference TRBV5-1 and TRBJ2-1, the full variable domain is KAGVTQTPRYLIKTRGQQVTLSCSPISGHRSVSWYQQTPGQGLQFLFEYFSETQRNKGNFPGRFSGRQFSNSRSEMNVSTLELGDSALYLCASSLSGEQFFGPGTRLTVL.

The gene calls are TRBV5-1 and TRBJ2-2; TRBD1 is a possible D gene (5 bases). From germline, CDR1 is SGHRS and CDR2 YFSETQ. V gave up 4 bases and J gave up 4 bases, with 8 bases separating them. This CDR3 region has 13 residues. The CDR3 DNA reads as TGCGCCAGCAGCCAGGGTATCACCGGGGAGCTGTTTTTT. This encodes CASSQGITGELFF.

The chain employs TRBV18 and TRBJ2-2; no definite D call. The V end was cut by 4 bases, the J end by 5 bases, with 5 bases between. CDR1 is KGHSH and CDR2 is LQKENI in the germline V gene. The CDR3 covers 12 residues. CDR3 in DNA: TGTGCCAGCTCACTCCAGACCGGGGAGCTGTTTTTT. As protein: CASSLQTGELFF.

The chain joins TRBV11-3 to TRBJ2-7; D is unresolved. The germline V gene has CDR1 SGHNT and CDR2 YENEEA. Trimming removed 5 bases at V and 4 bases at J, with 18 bases between. The CDR3 runs 15 residues. CDR3 coding DNA: TGTGCCAGCAGCACAACCGCGAGAGGTCGATACGAGCAGTACTTC. Translation gives CASSTTARGRYEQYF.

The V and J genes are TRBV7-9 and TRBJ2-7; D is possibly TRBD1 (6 bases). Germline V gene data show CDR1 as SEHNR and CDR2 as FQNEAQ (reference sequence). This CDR3 has 18 residues. V was cut by 1 base and J by 4 bases, with 23 bases left in between. CDR3 sequence (DNA): TGTGCCAGCAGCTTAGGGCCCGGCCAGCCCGGGACAACTTACGAGCAGTACTTC. Translation: CASSLGPGQPGTTYEQYF.

V and J are TRBV9 and TRBJ2-7; TRBD1 might be the D (5 bases). V was clipped by 1 base and J by 4 bases, with 15 bases between them. The V gene's germline CDR1 is SGDLS and CDR2 YYNGEE. The CDR3 is 15 residues long. CDR3 loop: CASSVSTGPSYEQYF. CDR3 nucleotide sequence: TGTGCCAGCAGCGTAAGTACAGGTCCCTCGTACGAGCAGTACTTC.

The J gene is TRBJ2-3, the V gene TRBV5-1, with a tentative D call TRBD2 (7 bases). Trimming cost V 0 bases and J 3 bases, with 14 bases left between them. This CDR3 has 16 amino acids. Germline V gives CDR1 SGHRS, CDR2 YFSETQ. The chain's CDR3 is CASSLVGGLGTDTQYF. In DNA form, the CDR3 reads TGCGCCAGCAGCTTGGTGGGGGGGCTTGGAACAGATACGCAGTATTTT.

V gene TRBV6-5 combines with J gene TRBJ1-5, with 7 nucleotides matching TRBD1. CDR3 length equals 15 residues. CDR1 and CDR2 from the germline V gene are MNHEY and SVGAGI. Unmatched junction bases numbered 7, after V lost 5 bases and J lost 3 bases. The CDR3 DNA reads as TGTGCCAGCAGTCCGGGACAGTCCGTCAATCAGCCCCAGCATTTT. Translated, it gives CASSPGQSVNQPQHF.